A single sample is the source of the 12 T cell receptor beta chains below, sequenced in a study of cytomegalovirus exposure and HLA in healthy donors. The PCR contained 60 Vbeta and 13 Jbeta primers. The table came from immunoSEQ multiplex PCR; TCRdb's copy has only in-frame clones and leaves some out. Of 70,000 to 90,000 clones listed, 72% are singletons. Input material: PBMCs. All receptors come from a man aged 55 to 70 in good health and CMV-seropositive.

The chain has TRBV5-5 and TRBJ2-2; D might be TRBD2 (5 bases). V dropped 0 bases and J dropped 2 bases, with 11 bases sitting between them. The CDR3 is 16 amino acids. CDR1 and CDR2 (germline): SGHKS, YYEKEE (reference sequence). Written as DNA, the CDR3 is TGTGCCAGCAGCTTGGTTGCGGGTATAAACACCGGGGAGCTGTTTTTT. Protein: CASSLVAGINTGELFF.

The chain recombines TRBV4-2 with TRBJ1-6; TRBD1 agrees at 7 bases. Germline assignment: CDR1 LGHNA and CDR2 YNFKEQ. The CDR3 has 15 amino acids. The V segment lost 4 bases and the J segment 8 bases; nucleotides outside the gene matches: 8. The CDR3 DNA reads TGTGCCAGCAGCCGGAACAGGGGTAGGGATTCACCCCTCCACTTT. Its translation: CASSRNRGRDSPLHF.

The rearrangement links TRBV6-5 to TRBJ2-1; 8 bases align to TRBD1. The trim removed 6 bases at V and 11 bases at J, leaving 3 bases unmatched. CDR3 length equals 11 residues. Germline V CDR1 and CDR2: MNHEY, SVGAGI. The CDR3 reads CASRGTGQQFF. The CDR3, as DNA: TGTGCCAGCAGAGGGACAGGCCAGCAGTTCTTC.

The chain links TRBV28 to TRBJ2-7; 8 nucleotides match TRBD1. Trimming cost V 6 bases and J 0 bases; bases outside gene matches: 7. Germline lookup yields CDR1 MDHEN and CDR2 SYDVKM. CDR3 size: 15 residues. The CDR3 DNA reads as TGTGCCAGCAGCCCCCCGACAGGGGTCTCCTACGAGCAGTACTTC. Amino acids: CASSPPTGVSYEQYF.

CDR3 nucleotide sequence: TGCGCCAGCAGCGCGTACTCCGGGACTTTTTCAGATACGCAGTATTTT. Translated, it gives CASSAYSGTFSDTQYF. The gene calls are TRBV5-1 and TRBJ2-3, with D maybe TRBD2 (6 bases). Looked up from germline, CDR1 is SGHRS and CDR2 is YFSETQ. Trimming pared 4 bases from V and 4 bases from J, leaving 19 bases between. The CDR3 loop spans 16 amino acids.

V usage is TRBV18 and J usage is TRBJ1-1; D is uncertain. Trimming stripped 5 bases from V and 2 bases from J, with 9 bases between. The CDR3 contains 13 residues. Germline V lookup: CDR1 KGHSH, CDR2 LQKENI. CDR3 amino acids: CASSLAHNTEAFF. The CDR3 DNA reads as TGTGCCAGCTCATTGGCACACAACACTGAAGCTTTCTTT.

The chain is built from TRBV29-1 and TRBJ2-3, with 8 nucleotides matching TRBD2. V gave up 6 bases and J gave up 1 base; unmatched junction bases: 6. Germline values: CDR1 SQVTM, CDR2 ANQGSEA. The CDR3 length is 14 residues. The CDR3 sequence is CSVWTSSGTDTQYF. The CDR3 DNA is TGCAGCGTGTGGACTAGCTCCGGCACAGATACGCAGTATTTT.

V and J are TRBV28 and TRBJ1-1; no firm D call. Between the trimmed V and J ends, which lost 5 bases and 1 base, there was a span of 11 bases. CDR3 size: 14 residues. Germline assignment: CDR1 MDHEN and CDR2 SYDVKM. The CDR3 sequence: CASSPQEGNTEAFF. The CDR3 DNA sequence: TGTGCCAGCAGTCCCCAGGAGGGGAACACTGAAGCTTTCTTT.

V is TRBV4-1 and J is TRBJ1-4; D is undetermined. CDR3 length: 15 residues. Trimming removed 4 bases at V and 8 bases at J, with 17 bases between. Per the germline V gene, CDR1 is MGHRA and CDR2 is YSYEKL. CDR3 region: CASSRLGNRWEKLFF. The CDR3 coding sequence is TGCGCCAGCAGCCGCCTCGGGAACCGGTGGGAAAAACTGTTTTTT.

The V call is TRBV28, the J call TRBJ1-3; no clear D. The CDR3 covers 15 residues. V dropped 3 bases and J dropped 2 bases, with 11 bases sitting between them. Per germline, CDR1 MDHEN and CDR2 SYDVKM. The CDR3 bases are TGTGCCAGCAGTTTGCCGGGATTGGCTGGAAACACCATATATTTT. Protein product: CASSLPGLAGNTIYF.

The chain links TRBV28 to TRBJ2-6, with 7 nucleotides matching TRBD2. The V segment lost 4 bases and the J segment 0 bases; nucleotides outside the gene matches: 6. Looked up from germline, CDR1 is MDHEN and CDR2 is SYDVKM. The CDR3 length is 17 residues. The CDR3 nucleotides read TGTGCCAGCAGTTACCCGGGACTACCCTCTGGGGCCAACGTCCTGACTTTC. Translated, it gives CASSYPGLPSGANVLTF.

This chain links TRBV7-9 with TRBJ2-1, with 7 bases identical to TRBD1. Germline lookup yields CDR1 SEHNR and CDR2 FQNEAQ (reference sequence). Trimming at V came to 4 bases and at J to 2 bases, leaving 5 bases not matched to a gene. This CDR3 is built from 15 residues. The CDR3 is CASSSWDSTYNEQFF. The CDR3 DNA reads TGTGCCAGCAGCTCCTGGGACAGCACCTACAATGAGCAGTTCTTC.